The 15 T cell receptor beta chains presented below share a single source sample, sequenced in a study of shared clonotypes between healthy human individuals. The repertoire was sequenced with immunoSEQ multiplex PCR; TCRdb's copy has only in-frame clones and lacks some. This sample has just over 2,000,000 clones, with 95% found just once. Sequencing was done on a sample of naive CD4+ T cells sorted from blood. This sample's subset: CD45RA+ positively selected. The source of these receptors is a man between 18 and 35 years old in good health.

In the case of this clone: This sample includes further DNA sequences coding for the same CDR3. This rearrangement joins TRBV11-3 to TRBJ2-3, with D possibly matching TRBD1 (6 bases). The germline CDR1 and CDR2 sequences are SGHNT and YENEEA. The germline V and J ends were trimmed by 3 bases and 1 base, with 8 bases remaining between them. The CDR3 totals 14 residues. CDR3 coding DNA: TGTGCCAGCAGCTTGGCAGGGGGCACAGATACGCAGTATTTT. This encodes CASSLAGGTDTQYF.

The chain combines TRBV7-2 with TRBJ2-7; 7 nucleotides line up with TRBD1. CDR3 length equals 17 residues. Germline-derived CDR1 and CDR2 are SGHTA and FQGNSA. Trimming cost V 2 bases and J 1 base; bases outside gene matches: 11. This CDR3 is CASSLYGQGVWSYEQYF. The CDR3 nucleotides read TGTGCCAGCAGCTTATACGGCCAGGGGGTATGGTCCTACGAGCAGTACTTC.

The chain combines TRBV5-6 with TRBJ2-5, with 8 bases that match TRBD2. This CDR3 comprises 16 residues. The V gene end was trimmed by 3 bases and the J gene end by 4 bases; junction bases not matched to a gene: 11. The V gene's germline CDR1 is SGHDT and CDR2 YYEEEE. CDR3 nucleotides: TGTGCCAGCAGCTCCGCTCTCGGGGCGGGAGGAGAGACCCAGTACTTC. It specifies CASSSALGAGGETQYF.

This clone has only one observation. The chain recombines TRBV19 with TRBJ2-2, with 11 bases identical to TRBD2. Trimming at V came to 6 bases and at J to 4 bases, leaving 4 bases not matched to a gene. Germline values: CDR1 LNHDA, CDR2 SQIVND (reference sequence). This CDR3 is 15 amino acids long. The CDR3 DNA reads TGTGCCAGTAGCTCCGGACTAGCGGGCACCGGGGAGCTGTTTTTT. It translates to CASSSGLAGTGELFF.

The chain has TRBV27 and TRBJ2-3; weak D call: TRBD1 (6 bases). CDR3 length: 14 residues. The germline V gene encodes CDR1 MNHEY and CDR2 SMNVEV (reference sequence). V lost 6 bases, J lost 7 bases, and 17 bases lay in between. The CDR3 spells CASRAPLQGNTQYF. In DNA, the CDR3 is TGTGCCAGCAGGGCCCCGCTTCAGGGGAATACGCAGTATTTT.

The chain combines TRBV30 with TRBJ1-6, with a possible D match to TRBD1 (6 bases). V lost 7 bases, J lost 8 bases, and 15 bases lay in between. The CDR3 is 13 amino acids. Germline-derived CDR1 and CDR2 are GTSNPN and SVGIG (reference sequence). The DNA for the CDR3 is TGTGCCTCTCAGGGGACTAGGGATTCACCCCTCCACTTT. Its translation: CASQGTRDSPLHF.

The J gene is TRBJ2-4, the V gene TRBV7-9, with TRBD1 matching over 7 bases. This CDR3 contains 14 residues. J gave up 6 bases and V 3 bases, and 5 bases lay outside the gene matches. Germline V lookup: CDR1 SEHNR, CDR2 FQNEAQ (reference sequence). The CDR3 nucleotides read TGTGCCAGCAGCTTCGGGACAGATTCAAACATTCAGTACTTC. It translates to CASSFGTDSNIQYF.

The chain uses TRBV30 and TRBJ2-3; TRBD2 aligns across 12 bases. CDR3 length: 17 residues. The junction had 6 bases not matched to a gene; V was cut back by 0 bases and J by 2 bases. CDR1 GTSNPN and CDR2 SVGIG come from the germline V gene (reference sequence). The CDR3, as DNA: TGTGCCTGGAGTGTACTTGGACTAGCGGGGATCACAGATACGCAGTATTTT. This codes for CAWSVLGLAGITDTQYF.

This sequence joins TRBV11-2 and TRBJ1-1; D may be TRBD1 (5 bases). CDR3 size: 16 residues. The ends were cut back, 5 bases at V and 0 bases at J, with 16 bases in the middle. Germline CDR1 is SGHAT and CDR2 is FQNNGV. In DNA, the CDR3 is TGTGCCAGCAGCCCTCTCCCGGGGCAGGTGAACACTGAAGCTTTCTTT. Protein product: CASSPLPGQVNTEAFF.

This chain links TRBV4-3 with TRBJ1-4; 7 positions match TRBD1. V was clipped by 4 bases and J by 8 bases; unmatched bases: 10. The CDR3 covers 15 residues. Per germline, CDR1 LGHNA and CDR2 YSLEER. CDR3 protein: CASSPSTGSWEKLFF. CDR3 nucleotide sequence: TGCGCCAGCAGCCCCTCGACAGGGAGTTGGGAAAAACTGTTTTTT.

This chain links TRBV9 with TRBJ2-2; D remains unclear. Trimming removed 1 base from V and 0 bases from J, with 7 bases in between. CDR3 size: 15 residues. Germline CDR1 is SGDLS and CDR2 is YYNGEE. DNA for the CDR3: TGTGCCAGCAGCGTACGGTTCGCGAACACCGGGGAGCTGTTTTTT. This gives the protein CASSVRFANTGELFF.

This clone showed up just once. The rearrangement uses TRBV18 and TRBJ2-1, with 12 positions matching TRBD2. There are 18 residues in the CDR3. In germline, CDR1 is KGHSH, CDR2 LQKENI. Trimming removed 6 bases from V and 9 bases from J; junction bases left unmatched: 18. The CDR3 region has the DNA TGTGCCAGCTCCAATTTCATGAGCCTAGCGGGAGGGGAAGGTGAGCAGTTCTTC. It encodes CASSNFMSLAGGEGEQFF.

The CDR3 loop is CAWGPGLSTDTQYF. In DNA form, the CDR3 reads TGTGCCTGGGGGCCGGGACTGAGCACAGATACGCAGTATTTT. The chain links TRBV30 to TRBJ2-3; possibly TRBD2 for D (6 bases). The CDR3 contains 14 residues. Germline V gives CDR1 GTSNPN, CDR2 SVGIG (reference sequence). With 5 bases removed from V and 0 bases from J, the gap between germline ends came to 12 bases.

This chain links TRBV19 with TRBJ2-1; D gene ambiguous. V was clipped by 4 bases and J by 4 bases, with 8 bases between them. There are 13 residues in the CDR3. Looked up from germline, CDR1 is LNHDA and CDR2 is SQIVND (reference sequence). CDR3 protein: CASSTKRYNEQFF. DNA for the CDR3: TGTGCCAGTAGTACAAAGAGGTACAATGAGCAGTTCTTC.

The V gene is TRBV5-4, the J gene TRBJ2-3; D not certain. V lost 2 bases and J lost 0, with 13 bases in between. The length of the CDR3 is 16 residues. Per the germline V gene, CDR1 is SGHNT and CDR2 is YYREEE (reference sequence). CDR3 bases: TGTGCCAGCAGCTTACAGCCGGGCCTTAGCACAGATACGCAGTATTTT. Its protein is CASSLQPGLSTDTQYF.